This T cell receptor beta chain was sequenced during a study of cytomegalovirus exposure and HLA in healthy donors. The V end was cut by 1 base, the J end by 4 bases, with 10 bases between. The CDR3 is made up of 14 amino acids. CDR1 and CDR2 (germline): LNHNV, YYDKDF (reference sequence). PCR employed 60 Vbeta and 13 Jbeta primers. Sequencing used immunoSEQ multiplex PCR; TCRdb keeps in-frame clones, though not all of them. The table has 150,000 to 200,000 clones, around 85% seen once; the top ten hold 3.5% to 5%. The sequenced material came from PBMCs. The TCR originated in a man aged 35-49 years in good health and CMV-seronegative. This sequence joins TRBV15 and TRBJ1-2; tentatively, D is TRBD1 (5 bases). The CDR3 loop is CATSRGDLTYGYTF. The CDR3 nucleotides are TGTGCCACCAGCAGAGGGGACTTAACCTATGGCTACACCTTC. Together with reference TRBV15 and TRBJ1-2, the CDR3 gives the full variable domain: DAMVIQNPRYQVTQFGKPVTLSCSQTLNHNVMYWYQQKSSQAPKLLFHYYDKDFNNEADTPDNFQSRRPNTSFCFLDIRSPGLGDTAMYLCATSRGDLTYGYTFGSGTRLTVV.